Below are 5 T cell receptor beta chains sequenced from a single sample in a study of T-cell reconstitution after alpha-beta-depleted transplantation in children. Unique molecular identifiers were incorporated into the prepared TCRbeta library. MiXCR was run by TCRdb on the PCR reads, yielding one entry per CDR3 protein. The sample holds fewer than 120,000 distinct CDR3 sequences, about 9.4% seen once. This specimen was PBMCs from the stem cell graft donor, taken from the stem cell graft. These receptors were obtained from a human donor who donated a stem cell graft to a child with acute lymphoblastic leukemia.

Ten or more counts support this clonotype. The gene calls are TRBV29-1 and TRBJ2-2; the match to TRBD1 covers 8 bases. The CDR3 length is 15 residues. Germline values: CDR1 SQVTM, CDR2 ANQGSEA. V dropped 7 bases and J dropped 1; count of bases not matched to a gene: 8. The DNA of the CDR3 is TGCAGCGGCCGCGCCGGGACAGGGAACACCGGGGAGCTGTTTTTT. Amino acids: CSGRAGTGNTGELFF.

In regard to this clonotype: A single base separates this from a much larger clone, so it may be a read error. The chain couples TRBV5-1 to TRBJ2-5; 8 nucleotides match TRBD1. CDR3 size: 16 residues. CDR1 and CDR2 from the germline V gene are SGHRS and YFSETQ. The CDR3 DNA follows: TGCGCCAGCAGCTTGTTCACGGCAGGGGGCCAAGGGACCCAGTACTTC. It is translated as CASSLFTAGGQGTQYF.

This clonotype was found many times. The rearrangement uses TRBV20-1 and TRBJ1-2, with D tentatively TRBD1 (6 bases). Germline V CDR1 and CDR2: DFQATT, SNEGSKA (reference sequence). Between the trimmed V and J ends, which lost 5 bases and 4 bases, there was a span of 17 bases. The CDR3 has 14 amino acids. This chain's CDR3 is CSAGGKGPFYGYTF. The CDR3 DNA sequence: TGCAGTGCTGGGGGCAAGGGTCCCTTCTATGGCTACACCTTC.

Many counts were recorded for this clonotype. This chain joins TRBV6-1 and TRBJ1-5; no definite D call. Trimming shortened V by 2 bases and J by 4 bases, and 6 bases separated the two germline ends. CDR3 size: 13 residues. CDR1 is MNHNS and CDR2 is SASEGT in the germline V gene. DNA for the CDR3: TGTGCCAGCAGTGAACACGGAAATCAGCCCCAGCATTTT. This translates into CASSEHGNQPQHF.

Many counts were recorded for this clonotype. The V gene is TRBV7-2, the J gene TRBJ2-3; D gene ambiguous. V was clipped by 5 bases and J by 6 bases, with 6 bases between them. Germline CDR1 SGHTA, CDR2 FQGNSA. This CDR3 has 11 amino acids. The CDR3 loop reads CASSLKDTQYF. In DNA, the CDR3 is TGTGCCAGCAGCCTCAAGGATACGCAGTATTTT.